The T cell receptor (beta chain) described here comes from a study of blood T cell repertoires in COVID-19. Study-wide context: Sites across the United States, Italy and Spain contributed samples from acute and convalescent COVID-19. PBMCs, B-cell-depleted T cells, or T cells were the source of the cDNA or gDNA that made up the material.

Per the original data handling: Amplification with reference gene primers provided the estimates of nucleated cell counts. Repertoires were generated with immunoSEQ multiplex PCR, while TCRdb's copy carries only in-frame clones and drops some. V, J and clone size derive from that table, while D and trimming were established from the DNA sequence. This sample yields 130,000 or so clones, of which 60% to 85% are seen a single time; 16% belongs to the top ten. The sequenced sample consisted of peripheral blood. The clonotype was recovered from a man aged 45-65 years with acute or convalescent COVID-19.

CDR3 sequence: CASSATPTSYGYTF. CDR3 nucleotides: TGTGCCAGCAGCGCCACCCCGACATCCTATGGCTACACCTTC. This sequence joins TRBV9 and TRBJ1-2; D unclear. This CDR3 has 14 amino acids. In germline, CDR1 is SGDLS, CDR2 YYNGEE. Trimming pared 3 bases from V and 4 bases from J, leaving 13 bases between.